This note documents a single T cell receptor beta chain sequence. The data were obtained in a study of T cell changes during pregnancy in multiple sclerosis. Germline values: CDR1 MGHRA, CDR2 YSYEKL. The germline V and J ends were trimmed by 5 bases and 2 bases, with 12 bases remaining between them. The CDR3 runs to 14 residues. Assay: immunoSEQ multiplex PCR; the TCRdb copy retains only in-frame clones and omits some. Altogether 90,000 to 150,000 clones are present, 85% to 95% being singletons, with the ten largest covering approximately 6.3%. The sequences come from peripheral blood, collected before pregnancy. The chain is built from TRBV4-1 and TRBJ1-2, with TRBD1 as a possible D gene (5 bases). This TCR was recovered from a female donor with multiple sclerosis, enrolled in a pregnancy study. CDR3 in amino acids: CASSAGGLNYGYTF. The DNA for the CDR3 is TGCGCCAGCAGCGCCGGGGGTCTCAACTATGGCTACACCTTC.